A single sample gave rise to the 8 T cell receptor beta chains below, sequenced in a study of cytomegalovirus exposure and HLA in healthy donors. With 60 Vbeta and 13 Jbeta primers, the PCR was carried out. TCRdb keeps only in-frame clones here, not all; method: immunoSEQ multiplex PCR. Of about 82,000 clones listed, about a tenth are singletons. Specimen: PBMCs. These receptors originate from a man aged 60-69 years in good health and CMV-seropositive.

The chain carries TRBV28 and TRBJ1-1; 9 bases agree with TRBD1. The length of the CDR3 is 14 residues. Germline CDR1 and CDR2: MDHEN and SYDVKM. V shed 5 bases, J shed 4 bases, and the junction held 5 bases outside the gene matches. The CDR3 nucleotides are TGTGCCAGCAGTCCACCGGGACAGGGCACTGAAGCTTTCTTT. Translation gives CASSPPGQGTEAFF. The variable domain in full, with the rest retrieved from reference TRBV28 and TRBJ1-1, is DVKVTQSSRYLVKRTGEKVFLECVQDMDHENMFWYRQDPGLGLRLIYFSYDVKMKEKGDIPEGYSVSREKKERFSLILESASTNQTSMYLCASSPPGQGTEAFFGQGTRLTVV.

This clone was seen only a few times. This CDR3 is CASRTLGAWGTDTQYF. CDR3 sequence (DNA): TGTGCCAGTAGGACCTTAGGGGCGTGGGGCACAGATACGCAGTATTTT. The chain employs TRBV19 and TRBJ2-3; perhaps TRBD1 as D (5 bases). Germline loops: CDR1 LNHDA, CDR2 SQIVND (reference sequence). V was cut by 6 bases and J by 1 base, with 17 bases left in between. This CDR3 region has 16 residues.

This clone was observed a few times. This sequence joins TRBV2 and TRBJ2-3; 13 bases match TRBD2. This CDR3 has 15 residues. Germline lookup yields CDR1 SNHLY and CDR2 FYNNEI. The ends lost 8 bases at V and 3 bases at J; junction bases unmatched: 5. This CDR3 is CASGTSGTGTDTQYF. As DNA, the CDR3 is TGTGCCAGCGGGACTAGCGGGACGGGGACAGATACGCAGTATTTT.

The J gene is TRBJ1-4, the V gene TRBV2; D possibly corresponds to TRBD1 (6 bases). Between the trimmed V and J ends, which lost 6 bases and 4 bases, there was a span of 12 bases. The germline V gene has CDR1 SNHLY and CDR2 FYNNEI. CDR3 length equals 14 residues. CDR3 bases: TGTGCCAGCAGCGGACAGAGCATTAATGAAAAACTGTTTTTT. Protein product: CASSGQSINEKLFF.

This clone was found a few times. This chain joins TRBV6-5 and TRBJ2-7; no definite D call. V was pared by 2 bases and J by 5 bases, with 10 bases between. Germline CDR1 and CDR2: MNHEY and SVGAGI. This CDR3 region has 13 residues. CDR3 protein: CASSYPPRDEQYF. CDR3 coding DNA: TGTGCCAGCAGTTACCCCCCCCGAGACGAGCAGTACTTC.

The chain is built from TRBV11-2 and TRBJ1-1; 7 nucleotides match TRBD1. The CDR3 has 16 amino acids. Germline trimming cut 6 bases from V and 5 bases from J; bases unmatched to any gene: 15. Germline V lookup: CDR1 SGHAT, CDR2 FQNNGV. For the CDR3, the DNA is TGTGCCAGCAGGCTGGGGGGCGACAGGGTGTGGACTGAAGCTTTCTTT. This sequence encodes CASRLGGDRVWTEAFF.

This clone was seen a single time. The chain has TRBV27 and TRBJ2-1; 8 nucleotides match TRBD2. J was trimmed by 8 bases and V by 1 base; bases with no gene match: 10. CDR1 and CDR2 from the germline V gene are MNHEY and SMNVEV (reference sequence). CDR3 size: 16 residues. The CDR3 spells CASSLLSGGFDDEQFF. DNA of the CDR3: TGTGCCAGCAGTTTATTGTCGGGGGGGTTCGATGATGAGCAGTTCTTC.

This clone has more than one count but fewer than ten. The chain recombines TRBV5-1 with TRBJ1-2, with D unresolved. The ends were cut back, 4 bases at V and 8 bases at J, with 18 bases in the middle. This CDR3 region has 14 residues. Per the germline V gene, CDR1 is SGHRS and CDR2 is YFSETQ. Written as DNA, the CDR3 is TGCGCCAGCAGCCAGGAGGGCGACCTAAAGGGCTACACCTTC. Protein sequence: CASSQEGDLKGYTF. The variable domain in full, with the rest retrieved from reference TRBV5-1 and TRBJ1-2, is KAGVTQTPRYLIKTRGQQVTLSCSPISGHRSVSWYQQTPGQGLQFLFEYFSETQRNKGNFPGRFSGRQFSNSRSEMNVSTLELGDSALYLCASSQEGDLKGYTFGSGTRLTVV.